The 11 T cell receptor beta chains below were found in one sample sequenced in a study of prognosis after radiotherapy for stage I lung cancer. It was by two-round multiplex PCR that TCR beta CDR3 was amplified from genomic DNA. First-round PCR amplification was performed with primers specific to each TRBV and TRBJ gene. TCRdb itself ran the multiplex PCR reads through MiXCR, one entry per CDR3 protein. The profile covers roughly 30,000 distinct CDR3 sequences, with under 40% appearing a single time and 16% taken by the ten largest. The sequencing here drew on PBMCs, taken before or after stereotactic body radiation therapy (not recorded which). The receptors were sampled from a donor older than 45 with non-small cell lung cancer.

This clonotype has at least ten counts. The gene calls are TRBV7-8 and TRBJ2-3; a possible D gene is TRBD2 (7 bases). Germline CDR1 reads SGHVS; CDR2 reads FQNEAQ. V was cut by 4 bases and J by 2 bases, with 10 bases left in between. This CDR3 is 14 amino acids long. The CDR3 DNA sequence: TGTGCCAGCAGCTCGGGGGGCCTCACAGATACGCAGTATTTT. Translating gives CASSSGGLTDTQYF.

There are many counts of this clonotype. The V call is TRBV6-1, the J call TRBJ1-1; tentative D call: TRBD1 (5 bases). Trimming took off 6 bases at V and 10 bases at J, with 24 bases between the two ends. The germline gives CDR1 MNHNS, CDR2 SASEGT. CDR3 length: 15 amino acids. The CDR3 DNA is TGTGCCAGCAGGGAGAAAGGGACTCCTGTTGTAGGAGCTTTCTTT. It codes for CASREKGTPVVGAFF.

On this clonotype itself: This may be a read error, as it is one base from a much larger clone. The genes are TRBV7-7 and TRBJ2-1, with 9 bases matching TRBD2. Per germline, CDR1 SSHAT and CDR2 FNYEAQ (reference sequence). This CDR3 spans 13 amino acids. The CDR3 DNA reads as TGTGCTAGCAGCTTAGCGGGAGTAAGGGAGCATTTCTTC. Residues: CASSLAGVREHFF.

About this clonotype: This likely traces to a read error, being one base from a far larger clone. This CDR3 reads CASRRDGGPGYGYTF. CDR3 bases: TGTGCCAGCAGGAGGGACGGGGGGCCTGGCTATGGCTACACCTTC. The chain carries TRBV6-4 and TRBJ1-2, with D perhaps TRBD1 (6 bases). V was trimmed by 6 bases and J by 4 bases, leaving 18 bases between them. The CDR3 spans 15 residues. Germline V CDR1 and CDR2: MRHNA, SNTAGT.

This clonotype was found once. The gene calls are TRBV27 and TRBJ2-1; possibly TRBD2 for D (5 bases). The CDR3 loop spans 15 amino acids. V gave up 5 bases and J gave up 5 bases, with 16 bases separating them. The germline V gene encodes CDR1 MNHEY and CDR2 SMNVEV (reference sequence). The CDR3: CASSPSGWRNNEQFF. In DNA form, the CDR3 reads TGTGCCAGCAGTCCCAGTGGCTGGAGGAACAATGAGCAGTTCTTC.

This clonotype was recorded many times. The V call is TRBV5-1, the J call TRBJ2-7, with D perhaps matching TRBD1 or TRBD2 (5 bases each). The CDR3 extends over 15 amino acids. V shed 0 bases and J shed 0 bases, with 10 bases lying between them. Germline-derived CDR1 and CDR2 are SGHRS and YFSETQ. CDR3 coding DNA: TGCGCCAGCAGCTTGGGTGGGGGAAGCTCCTACGAGCAGTACTTC. It codes for CASSLGGGSSYEQYF.

Comment on this clonotype: The conserved final phenylalanine or tryptophan is absent from the CDR3, which likely points to a read error. The J gene is TRBJ2-7, the V gene TRBV4-1; possibly TRBD1 or TRBD2 for D (7 bases each). This CDR3 is 15 amino acids long. The ends were cut back, 3 bases at V and 2 bases at J, with 14 bases in the middle. Per germline, CDR1 MGHRA and CDR2 YSYEKL. CDR3 residues: CASSHQGGFPYEQYL. For the CDR3, the DNA is TGCGCCAGCAGCCACCAGGGGGGGTTCCCCTACGAGCAGTACTTA.

V and J are TRBV6-2 or TRBV6-3 and TRBJ2-1; D perhaps matches TRBD1 (6 bases). Per the germline V gene, CDR1 is MNHEY and CDR2 is SVGEGT. With 5 bases removed from V and 5 bases from J, the gap between germline ends came to 16 bases. CDR3 length: 15 residues. CDR3 in amino acids: CASSEARTVNNEQFF. CDR3 nucleotide sequence: TGTGCCAGCAGTGAAGCCCGGACAGTAAACAATGAGCAGTTCTTC.

This clonotype has a single count. One base separates it from a far larger clone, so it is likely a read error. The V gene is TRBV6-1, the J gene TRBJ1-1; D gene unclear. Germline CDR1 reads MNHNS; CDR2 reads SASEGT. The CDR3 sequence is 13 residues long. CDR3 region: CDSSDSQNTEAFF. CDR3 DNA sequence: TGTGACAGCAGTGACTCTCAGAACACTGAAGCTTTCTTT.

The table lists this clonotype with many counts. The rearrangement uses TRBV30 and TRBJ2-7, with 7 bases matching TRBD2. J was trimmed by 6 bases and V by 0 bases; bases with no gene match: 17. The germline gives CDR1 GTSNPN, CDR2 SVGIG (reference sequence). The CDR3 spans 17 residues. The CDR3 sequence: CAWSVEGSGAPRFEQYF. The CDR3 coding sequence is TGTGCCTGGAGTGTCGAGGGGAGCGGGGCGCCCCGGTTCGAGCAGTACTTC.

This clonotype was seen repeatedly, ten times or more. The genes are TRBV6-1 and TRBJ2-5; maybe TRBD2 (6 bases). The ends were cut back, 3 bases at V and 2 bases at J, with 10 bases in the middle. Germline lookup yields CDR1 MNHNS and CDR2 SASEGT. This CDR3 region has 14 residues. CDR3 DNA: TGTGCCAGCAGTGAGGACTACTTACAAGAGACCCAGTACTTC. Protein: CASSEDYLQETQYF.